Listed here is a single T cell receptor (beta chain). The sample holds other DNA sequences that translate to the same CDR3. The sample originates from a study of shared clonotypes between healthy human individuals. Samples underwent the assay at deep level. The assay was immunoSEQ multiplex PCR, and TCRdb's table has in-frame clones only and misses some. This sample yields roughly 1 million clones, of which 75% to 85% are seen a single time; approximately 0.56% belongs to the top ten. The sequencing input was memory CD4+ T cells from PBMCs. The subset denotes: CD45RA-negative fraction. This clonotype was obtained from a man aged 18 to 35 in good health. Some clones in this sample may be carry-over from other donors' samples.

The CDR3 bases are TGCGCCAGCAGCTTTACGCAGGGTTCTTCTGGAAACACCATATATTTT. Protein: CASSFTQGSSGNTIYF. This chain uses TRBV5-1 with TRBJ1-3; TRBD1 might be the D (5 bases). Germline loops: CDR1 SGHRS, CDR2 YFSETQ. V was shortened by 2 bases and J by 1 base, with 13 bases between the two germline ends. The CDR3 loop spans 16 amino acids.